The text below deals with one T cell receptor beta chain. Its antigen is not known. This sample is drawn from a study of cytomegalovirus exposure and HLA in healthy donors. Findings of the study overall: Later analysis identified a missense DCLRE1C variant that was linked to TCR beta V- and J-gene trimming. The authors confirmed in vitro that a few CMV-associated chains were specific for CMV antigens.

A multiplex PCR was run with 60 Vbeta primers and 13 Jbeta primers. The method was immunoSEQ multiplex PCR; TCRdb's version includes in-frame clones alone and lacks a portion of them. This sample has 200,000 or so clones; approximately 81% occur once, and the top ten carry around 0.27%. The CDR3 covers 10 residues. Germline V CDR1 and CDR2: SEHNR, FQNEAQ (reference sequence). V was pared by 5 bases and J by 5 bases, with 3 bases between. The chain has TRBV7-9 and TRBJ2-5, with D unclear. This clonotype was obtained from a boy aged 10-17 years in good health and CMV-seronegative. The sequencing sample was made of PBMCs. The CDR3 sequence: CASSRETQYF. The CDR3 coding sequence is TGTGCCAGCAGCCGTGAGACCCAGTACTTC.